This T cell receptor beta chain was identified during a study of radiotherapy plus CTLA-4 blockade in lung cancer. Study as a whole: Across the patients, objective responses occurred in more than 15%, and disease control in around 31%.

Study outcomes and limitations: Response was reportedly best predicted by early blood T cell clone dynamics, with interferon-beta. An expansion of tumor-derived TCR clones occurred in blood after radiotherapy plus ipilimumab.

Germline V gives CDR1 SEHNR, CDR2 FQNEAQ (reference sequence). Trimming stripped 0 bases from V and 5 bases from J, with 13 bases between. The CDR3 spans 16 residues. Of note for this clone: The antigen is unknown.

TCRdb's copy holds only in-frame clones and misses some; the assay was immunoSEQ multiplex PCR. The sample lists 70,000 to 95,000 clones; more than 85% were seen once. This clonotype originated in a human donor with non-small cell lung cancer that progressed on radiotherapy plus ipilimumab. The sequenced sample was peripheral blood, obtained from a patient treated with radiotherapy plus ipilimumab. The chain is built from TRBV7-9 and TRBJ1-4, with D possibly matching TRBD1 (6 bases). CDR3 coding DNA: TGTGCCAGCAGCTTAGCAGTAGGACAGATAAATGAAAAACTGTTTTTT. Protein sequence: CASSLAVGQINEKLFF.